This T cell receptor beta chain was sequenced for a study of T cells in Graves' hyperthyroidism and ophthalmopathy. Study-wide results and limits: Patients with ophthalmopathy were separated from those with stable hyperthyroidism by a 13 V-J model.

Germline CDR1 is MNHNS and CDR2 is SASEGT. CDR3 length equals 15 residues. J was trimmed by 9 bases and V by 3 bases; bases with no gene match: 6. This clonotype was seen a handful of times. Its matching antigen is unknown. The diagnostic basis comprised clinical symptoms, serum thyroxine and TRAb, thyroid ultrasound and orbital computed tomography. The blood sample was taken at first hyperthyroidism diagnosis, before any ophthalmopathy symptoms. Amplification yielded TCR beta CDR3 regions, with RNA transcripts as the source. The TCR CDR3 first-round RT-PCR relied on the HTBI primer set. TCRdb re-analysed the multiplex PCR reads in MiXCR, keeping a single row per CDR3 protein. The sample carries around 400,000 distinct CDR3 sequences, about a sixth recorded once.

The rearrangement links TRBV6-1 to TRBJ2-1; 12 positions agree with TRBD2. The origin of this receptor is a woman aged 18 to 35 with Graves' hyperthyroidism that later progressed to Graves' ophthalmopathy. Input material: blood. CDR3 loop: CASSDSTSGGSEQFF. The CDR3 coding sequence is TGTGCCAGCAGTGACTCGACTAGCGGGGGCAGTGAGCAGTTCTTC.